This T cell receptor beta chain was observed in a study of T cell repertoires in cytomegalovirus infection. Study background: Carrying CMV and the relevant HLA type showed in public TCR beta signatures.

TCRdb re-called the reads through MiXCR, storing one row per CDR3 protein. The sample lists around 210,000 distinct CDR3 sequences, 6% to 8% occurring once. This clonotype has a count of ten or more. Its cognate antigen is unknown. General study results and limits: HLA-C-restricted CMV-specific TCR beta clonotypes prevailed in the ex vivo response.

CDR1 and CDR2 (germline): MNHEY, SVGEGT. CDR3 length equals 15 residues. The V and J ends lost 5 bases and 5 bases respectively, with 16 bases between them. The receptor was derived from a human donor in good health (CMV status not recorded). Some clones in this sample may be carry-over from other donors' samples. The gene calls are TRBV6-2 or TRBV6-3 and TRBJ2-1; D may be TRBD1 or TRBD2 (5 bases each). The specimen was PBMCs. The CDR3 loop is CASSPGPRPHNEQFF. Here the CDR3 DNA reads TGTGCCAGCAGTCCGGGACCCCGTCCTCACAATGAGCAGTTCTTC.